The count of the clone carrying this TCR beta chain is one. This record belongs to a study of CD8 T cells in Susac syndrome. cDNA came from approximately 0.5 to 1 ug RNA primed by random hexamers. TCRdb re-called the immunoSEQ multiplex PCR reads through MiXCR, storing one row per CDR3 protein. This table holds roughly 200,000 distinct CDR3 sequences, 90% to 95% found once. Germline V gene lookup returns CDR1 SGDLS and CDR2 YYNGEE. This CDR3 has 16 residues. Trimming took 2 bases from V and 0 from J, leaving 15 bases between them. This TCR was sampled from a human donor with Susac syndrome. Sequencing was performed on CD4+ T cells from PBMCs. V is TRBV9 and J is TRBJ2-7; D possibly uses TRBD1 or TRBD2 (7 bases each). CDR3: CASSVAGDSRSYEQYF. The CDR3, as DNA: TGTGCCAGCAGCGTGGCGGGGGACAGTCGCTCCTACGAGCAGTACTTC.